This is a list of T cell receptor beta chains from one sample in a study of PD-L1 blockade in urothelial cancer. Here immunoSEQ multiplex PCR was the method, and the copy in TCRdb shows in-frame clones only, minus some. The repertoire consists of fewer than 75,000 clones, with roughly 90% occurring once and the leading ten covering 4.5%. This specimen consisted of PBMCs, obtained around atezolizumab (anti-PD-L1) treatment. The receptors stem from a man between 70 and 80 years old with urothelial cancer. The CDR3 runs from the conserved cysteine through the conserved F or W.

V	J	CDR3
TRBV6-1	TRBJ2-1	CASRQLAGGPREQFF
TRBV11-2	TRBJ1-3	CASSPRRVGTGIVGNTIYF
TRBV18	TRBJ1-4	CASSPRGREGEKLFF
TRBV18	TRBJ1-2	CASSPKTGVGGYTF
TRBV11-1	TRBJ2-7	CASSRTSGIYEQYF
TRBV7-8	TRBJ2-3	CASSSFLAIQGTDTQYF
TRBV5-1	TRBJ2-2	CASSLGQMKNTGELFF
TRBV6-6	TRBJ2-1	CASSGPPGLQFF
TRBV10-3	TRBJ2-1	CAIHPSGPGTYNEQFF
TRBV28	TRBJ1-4	CASSRGRATIKEKLFF